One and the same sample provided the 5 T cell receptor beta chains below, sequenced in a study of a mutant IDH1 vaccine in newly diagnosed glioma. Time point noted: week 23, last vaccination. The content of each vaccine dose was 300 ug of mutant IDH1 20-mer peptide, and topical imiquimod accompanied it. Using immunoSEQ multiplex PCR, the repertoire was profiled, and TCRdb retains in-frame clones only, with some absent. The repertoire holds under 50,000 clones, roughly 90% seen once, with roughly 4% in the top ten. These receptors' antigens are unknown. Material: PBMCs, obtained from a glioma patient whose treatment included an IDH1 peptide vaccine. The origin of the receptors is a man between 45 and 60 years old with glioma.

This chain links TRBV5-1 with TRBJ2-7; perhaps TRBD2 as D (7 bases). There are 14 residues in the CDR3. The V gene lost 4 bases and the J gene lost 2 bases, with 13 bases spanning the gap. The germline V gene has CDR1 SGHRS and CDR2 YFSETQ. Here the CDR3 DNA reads TGCGCCAGCAGCCCGGGGGGCAACACCTACGAGCAGTACTTC. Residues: CASSPGGNTYEQYF.

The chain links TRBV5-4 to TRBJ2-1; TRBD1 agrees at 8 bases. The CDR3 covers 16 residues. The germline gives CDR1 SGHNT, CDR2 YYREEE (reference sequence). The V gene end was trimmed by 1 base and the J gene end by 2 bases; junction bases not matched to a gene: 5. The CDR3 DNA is TGTGCCAGCAGCTTGAGTGCAGGGGGCGCCTACAATGAGCAGTTCTTC. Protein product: CASSLSAGGAYNEQFF.

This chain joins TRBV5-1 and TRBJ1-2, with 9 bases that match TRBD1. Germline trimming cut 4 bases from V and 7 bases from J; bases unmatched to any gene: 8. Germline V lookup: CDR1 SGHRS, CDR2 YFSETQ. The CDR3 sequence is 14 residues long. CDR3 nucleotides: TGCGCCAGCAGCCCGGGACAGGGTTCCGGTGGCTACACCTTC. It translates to CASSPGQGSGGYTF.

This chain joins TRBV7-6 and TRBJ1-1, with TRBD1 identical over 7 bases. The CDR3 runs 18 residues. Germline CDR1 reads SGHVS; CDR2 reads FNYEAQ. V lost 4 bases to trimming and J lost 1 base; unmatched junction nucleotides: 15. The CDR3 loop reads CASSSAGDRPLGNTEAFF. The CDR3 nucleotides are TGTGCCAGCAGCTCGGCCGGGGACAGACCTCTTGGGAACACTGAAGCTTTCTTT.

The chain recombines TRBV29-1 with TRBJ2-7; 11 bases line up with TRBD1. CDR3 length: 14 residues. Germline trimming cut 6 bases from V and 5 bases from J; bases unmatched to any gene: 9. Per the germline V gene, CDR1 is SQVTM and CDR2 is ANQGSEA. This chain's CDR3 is CSVMVGQGAHEQYF. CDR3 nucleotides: TGCAGCGTCATGGTTGGACAGGGGGCCCACGAGCAGTACTTC.